Only a few counts were recorded for the clone carrying this TCR beta chain. These data belong to a study of human T cells and chemical hapten exposure. TCRdb itself ran the RACE reads through MiXCR, one entry per CDR3 protein. The sample yields a few hundred thousand distinct CDR3 sequences, around 9.3% seen once. In germline, CDR1 is MNHEY, CDR2 SVGEGT. This CDR3 region has 14 residues. Trimming removed 6 bases at V and 3 bases at J, with 15 bases between. This sample's time point: pre-sensitization, week 0. Treatment denoted: therapeutic diphenylcyclopropenone sensitization with weekly scalp DPC. This chain connects TRBV6-2 or TRBV6-3 to TRBJ2-7, with D uncertain. The sequence came from a woman aged 35 to 49 with alopecia areata. Some clones in this sample may be carry-over from other donors' samples. The sequenced sample was whole blood, obtained in connection with sensitization to the hapten diphenylcyclopropenone (DPC). The CDR3 spells CASRKRADLYEQYF. The CDR3 DNA sequence: TGTGCCAGCAGGAAAAGGGCCGACCTCTACGAGCAGTACTTC.